This TCR beta chain is from a study of shared clonotypes between healthy human individuals. Only in-frame clones appear in the TCRdb table, and some are missing; sequencing was by immunoSEQ multiplex PCR. Seen here are about 490,000 clones, 65% to 85% observed once, and the top ten hold about 13%. CDR1 and CDR2 from the germline V gene are MDHEN and SYDVKM. V gave up 3 bases and J gave up 3 bases; unmatched junction bases: 4. The CDR3 spans 14 residues. Sequenced input: PBMCs. This TCR derives from a woman in her 40s in good health. Some clones in this sample may be carry-over from other donors' samples. This rearrangement joins TRBV28 to TRBJ1-1; 7 nucleotides match TRBD1. The CDR3 DNA reads as TGTGCCAGCAGTTTCGACAGGGTGGACACTGAAGCTTTCTTT. It translates to CASSFDRVDTEAFF.